The 16 T cell receptor beta chains below were found in one sample sequenced in a study of shared clonotypes between healthy human individuals (dated by TCRdb to about 2020). CD8 naive samples were CD45RO-negative cells positively selected for CCR7, giving a CD45RA+CCR7+ population that excluded TemRA cells. The library was obtained by the immunoSEQ multiplex PCR assay. The clones in this table, taken by TCRdb from immuneACCESS, are in-frame only. Not every clone is retained; where verified, under half of the shortfall comes from an unresolved V gene, and the cause of the rest is unknown. Here the sample has under 2,000,000 clones; roughly 94% occur a single time. Jointly, the top ten make up approximately 1% of the sample. Source material: naive CD8+ T cells sorted from blood. What this sample's cell subset or site label stands for: CD45RA+CCR7+. The receptors derive from a man aged 18 to 30 in good health.

The chain links TRBV27 to TRBJ2-1; possibly TRBD2 for D (6 bases). The CDR3 is 15 residues long. Germline CDR1 reads MNHEY; CDR2 reads SMNVEV (reference sequence). V was clipped by 8 bases and J by 6 bases, with 20 bases between them. This CDR3 is CASSAPGTSPNEQFF. DNA for the CDR3: TGTGCCAGCTCAGCCCCCGGGACTTCCCCCAATGAGCAGTTCTTC.

As concerns this clone: Being one base from a much bigger clone, this may be a read error. The chain joins TRBV7-6 to TRBJ2-2; D is unclear. This CDR3 contains 11 residues. CDR1 SGHVS and CDR2 FNYEAQ come from the germline V gene. Trimming took 0 bases from V and 7 from J, leaving 0 bases between them. The CDR3 sequence: CASSLAGELFF. In DNA form, the CDR3 reads TGTGCCAGCAGCTTAGCCGGGGAGCTGTTTTTT.

This sequence joins TRBV7-8 and TRBJ2-1, with 16 bases that match TRBD2. Germline values: CDR1 SGHVS, CDR2 FQNEAQ. The CDR3 covers 18 residues. V lost 5 bases, J lost 2 bases, and 6 bases stayed unmatched. This CDR3 is CASSPGLAGGITYNEQFF. Here the CDR3 DNA reads TGTGCCAGCAGCCCGGGACTAGCGGGAGGGATAACCTACAATGAGCAGTTCTTC.

Remarks on this clone: At the DNA level, this CDR3 is encoded by other sequences in the same sample as well. This rearrangement joins TRBV10-3 to TRBJ2-7; D not certain. This CDR3 comprises 12 residues. CDR1 and CDR2 (germline): ENHRY, SYGVKD. V gave up 8 bases and J gave up 0 bases, with 8 bases separating them. This CDR3 reads CAISVDSYEQYF. The CDR3, as DNA: TGTGCCATCTCTGTAGACTCCTACGAGCAGTACTTC.

The rearrangement joins TRBV28 to TRBJ2-3; D is ambiguous. The germline CDR1 and CDR2 sequences are MDHEN and SYDVKM. Trimming pared 1 base from V and 6 bases from J, leaving 14 bases between. The CDR3 has 15 amino acids. CDR3 loop: CASSLFNPRSDTQYF. CDR3 DNA sequence: TGTGCCAGCAGTTTATTTAATCCCCGGAGCGATACGCAGTATTTT.

This clone was seen a single time. V usage is TRBV11-3 and J usage is TRBJ1-1; no firm D call. Per the germline V gene, CDR1 is SGHNT and CDR2 is YENEEA. The CDR3 sequence is 13 residues long. Trimming pared 2 bases from V and 2 bases from J, leaving 6 bases between. CDR3 residues: CASSLRPNTEAFF. Written as DNA, the CDR3 is TGTGCCAGCAGCTTACGCCCAAACACTGAAGCTTTCTTT. Full variable domain (missing parts from reference TRBV11-3 and TRBJ1-1): EAGVVQSPRYKIIEKKQPVAFWCNPISGHNTLYWYLQNLGQGPELLIRYENEEAVDDSQLPKDRFSAERLKGVDSTLKIQPAELGDSAVYLCASSLRPNTEAFFGQGTRLTVV.

The chain couples TRBV6-5 to TRBJ1-1, with 8 bases identical to TRBD1. Trimming removed 6 bases from V and 3 bases from J; junction bases left unmatched: 6. The CDR3 runs 14 residues. Looked up from germline, CDR1 is MNHEY and CDR2 is SVGAGI. The CDR3 DNA reads as TGTGCCAGCAGCTTGACAGGGGAGGACACTGAAGCTTTCTTT. Translation gives CASSLTGEDTEAFF.

As concerns this clone: Within the sample, other DNA sequences also encode this same CDR3. J is TRBJ2-7 and V is TRBV5-6; the D is unclear. The CDR3 extends over 14 amino acids. The germline V gene encodes CDR1 SGHDT and CDR2 YYEEEE. V was trimmed by 0 bases and J by 1 base, leaving 8 bases between them. The CDR3 DNA reads as TGTGCCAGCAGCTTGGGCAGCGTGTCCTACGAGCAGTACTTC. As protein: CASSLGSVSYEQYF.

A word on this clone: One end of the junction does not line up with germline, which may come from a read error. Other DNA sequences in this sample translate to the same CDR3. J is TRBJ1-1 and V is TRBV29-1; no firm D call. This CDR3 spans 13 amino acids. CDR1 and CDR2 from the germline V gene are SQVTM and ANQGSEA. In nucleotides, the CDR3 is TGCAGTGTTGAAGATTTTGTTACAAATGAAGCTTTCTTT. Translated: CSVEDFVTNEAFF.

In regard to this clone: Other DNA variants within this sample encode the same CDR3. The V call is TRBV27, the J call TRBJ2-1; 11 positions agree with TRBD2. J gave up 3 bases and V 6 bases, and 4 bases lay outside the gene matches. From germline, CDR1 is MNHEY and CDR2 SMNVEV (reference sequence). The CDR3 has 15 amino acids. CDR3 protein: CASSPGTSGYNEQFF. The CDR3, as DNA: TGTGCCAGCAGCCCCGGGACTAGCGGCTACAATGAGCAGTTCTTC.

For this clone: The sample holds other DNA sequences that translate to the same CDR3. This chain uses TRBV30 with TRBJ1-1, with unresolved D. Looked up from germline, CDR1 is GTSNPN and CDR2 is SVGIG (reference sequence). The CDR3 consists of 12 residues. With 1 base removed from V and 5 bases from J, the gap between germline ends came to 8 bases. As DNA, the CDR3 is TGTGCCTGGAGTGCCGGCCGGACTGAAGCTTTCTTT. Translated: CAWSAGRTEAFF.

The chain recombines TRBV9 with TRBJ1-6, with TRBD1 matching 9 bases. CDR1 is SGDLS and CDR2 is YYNGEE in the germline V gene. The V and J ends lost 3 bases and 6 bases, in that order; junction bases with no gene match: 4. CDR3 length: 15 residues. The CDR3 sequence: CASSGTGALNSPLHF. CDR3 nucleotide sequence: TGTGCCAGCAGCGGGACAGGGGCTCTTAATTCACCCCTCCACTTT.

V usage is TRBV9 and J usage is TRBJ2-7, with a weak D call TRBD2 (6 bases). The germline CDR1 and CDR2 sequences are SGDLS and YYNGEE. This CDR3 has 15 amino acids. V lost 1 base and J 3 bases, leaving 14 bases between the germline ends. CDR3 nucleotide sequence: TGTGCCAGCAGCGTAACTAGCTCCCCATACTACGAGCAGTACTTC. It is translated as CASSVTSSPYYEQYF.

The chain combines TRBV27 with TRBJ2-2; unclear D gene. With 4 bases removed from V and 6 bases from J, the gap between germline ends came to 6 bases. Germline V gene sequence: CDR1 MNHEY, CDR2 SMNVEV (reference sequence). CDR3 size: 12 residues. CDR3 sequence reads: CASSSHAGELFF. In DNA, the CDR3 is TGTGCCAGCAGTTCCCACGCCGGGGAGCTGTTTTTT.

The J gene is TRBJ1-5, the V gene TRBV13, with no clear D. Trimming stripped 5 bases from V and 6 bases from J, with 14 bases between. CDR3 length: 14 residues. Germline V lookup: CDR1 PRHDT, CDR2 FYEKMQ (reference sequence). This CDR3 is CASSPGPRSQPQHF. In nucleotides, the CDR3 is TGTGCCAGCAGCCCGGGCCCCAGGAGTCAGCCCCAGCATTTT.

CDR3 nucleotides: TGTGCCAGCAGGGGACAGGGTGTTACCTACGAGCAGTACTTC. Encoded protein: CASRGQGVTYEQYF. The chain has TRBV5-6 and TRBJ2-7, with 9 bases that match TRBD1. V gave up 5 bases and J gave up 2 bases; unmatched junction bases: 5. Germline CDR1 SGHDT, CDR2 YYEEEE. The CDR3 covers 14 residues.